This TCR beta chain was retrieved from a study of shared clonotypes between healthy human individuals. Overall study findings and caveats: Estimated richness values were generally larger in naive subsets than in memory subsets.

Each subset's genomic DNA was shared equally among a number of immunoSEQ plates. The table came from immunoSEQ multiplex PCR; TCRdb's copy has only in-frame clones and leaves some out. Of about 2.3 million clones listed, about 90% are singletons. The CDR3 loop spans 15 amino acids. V lost 1 base and J 9 bases, leaving 16 bases between the germline ends. Germline V lookup: CDR1 SGHNT, CDR2 YYREEE (reference sequence). In regard to this clone: Its cognate antigen is unknown.

The sample taken for sequencing was naive CD4+ T cells from PBMCs. Subset given: CD45RA+ positively selected. This sequence joins TRBV5-4 and TRBJ2-2; D not certain. This TCR was sampled from a man between 18 and 35 years old in good health. Some clones in this sample may be carry-over from other donors' samples. CDR3 amino acids: CASSLWNIAHRELFF. DNA of the CDR3: TGTGCCAGCAGCTTGTGGAATATCGCCCACAGGGAGCTGTTTTTT.